Listed here are 9 T cell receptor beta chains from one sample, sequenced in a study of blood T cell repertoires in COVID-19. Libraries were prepared by immunoSEQ multiplex PCR; TCRdb keeps only in-frame clonotypes and omits some of them. Among around 190,000 clones listed, 80% to 90% were seen once. Source material: peripheral blood. The origin of the receptors is a man aged 70 or older with active or convalescent COVID-19.

This clone was seen a single time. The chain has TRBV19 and TRBJ2-6, with D unclear. Germline lookup yields CDR1 LNHDA and CDR2 SQIVND (reference sequence). The CDR3 is 15 amino acids. Trimming took off 3 bases at V and 0 bases at J, with 6 bases between the two ends. The CDR3 DNA reads TGTGCCAGTAGTATGTGGAGCTCTGGGGCCAACGTCCTGACTTTC. This gives the protein CASSMWSSGANVLTF.

The chain is built from TRBV7-9 and TRBJ2-7, with 14 bases that match TRBD2. This CDR3 is 16 amino acids long. V dropped 5 bases and J dropped 3; count of bases not matched to a gene: 6. CDR1 SEHNR and CDR2 FQNEAQ come from the germline V gene (reference sequence). The chain's CDR3 is CASSRSGTSGSYEQYF. CDR3 bases: TGTGCCAGCAGCCGCTCTGGGACTAGCGGGAGCTACGAGCAGTACTTC. Together with reference TRBV7-9 and TRBJ2-7, the CDR3 gives the full variable domain: DTGVSQNPRHKITKRGQNVTFRCDPISEHNRLYWYRQTLGQGPEFLTYFQNEAQLEKSRLLSDRFSAERPKGSFSTLEIQRTEQGDSAMYLCASSRSGTSGSYEQYFGPGTRLTVT.

This sequence joins TRBV4-3 and TRBJ2-3; D not certain. V lost 1 base to trimming and J lost 2 bases, with 4 bases between them. The CDR3 is 13 amino acids. The germline V gene encodes CDR1 LGHNA and CDR2 YSLEER. This CDR3 reads CASSQVFTDTQYF. CDR3 sequence (DNA): TGCGCCAGCAGCCAAGTCTTCACAGATACGCAGTATTTT.

The chain combines TRBV11-1 with TRBJ2-7; possible D gene TRBD1, 6 bases. The CDR3 runs to 12 residues. Trimming took off 5 bases at V and 3 bases at J, with 8 bases between the two ends. The germline CDR1 and CDR2 sequences are SGHAT and FQDESV (reference sequence). As DNA, the CDR3 is TGTGCCAGCAGCATACAGGGCTACGAGCAGTACTTC. Residues: CASSIQGYEQYF.

The chain's CDR3 is CASSQIKSIGGGSNQPQHF. In DNA form, the CDR3 reads TGCGCCAGCAGCCAGATAAAATCGATAGGAGGAGGGAGCAATCAGCCCCAGCATTTT. The rearrangement uses TRBV4-1 and TRBJ1-5; D uncertain. The germline V gene encodes CDR1 MGHRA and CDR2 YSYEKL. The CDR3 is made up of 19 amino acids. V was trimmed by 3 bases and J by 1 base, leaving 22 bases between them.

The genes are TRBV29-1 and TRBJ1-5; 10 nucleotides match TRBD1. The CDR3 is 16 residues long. From germline, CDR1 is SQVTM and CDR2 ANQGSEA. V lost 4 bases to trimming and J lost 3 bases; unmatched junction nucleotides: 9. The CDR3 protein is CSVVISGQGFNQPQHF. The CDR3 DNA sequence: TGCAGCGTTGTAATTTCGGGACAGGGGTTCAATCAGCCCCAGCATTTT.

The chain uses TRBV7-2 and TRBJ1-1, with D tentatively TRBD1 (6 bases). CDR1 SGHTA and CDR2 FQGNSA come from the germline V gene. The V end lost 5 bases, the J end lost 3 bases, and 13 bases lay between the germline ends. The CDR3 has 14 amino acids. The CDR3 DNA sequence: TGTGCCAGCAGCCAACTTCAGGGGTACACTGAAGCTTTCTTT. Amino acids: CASSQLQGYTEAFF.

This clone has more than one count but fewer than ten. The chain links TRBV4-3 to TRBJ2-1, with 8 bases that match TRBD2. The germline gives CDR1 LGHNA, CDR2 YSLEER. J was trimmed by 2 bases and V by 1 base; bases with no gene match: 7. The CDR3 spans 17 residues. CDR3 DNA sequence: TGCGCCAGCAGCCAAGGGGGGGGGCGGGGGGCCTACAATGAGCAGTTCTTC. This sequence encodes CASSQGGGRGAYNEQFF.

This chain links TRBV5-1 with TRBJ1-6; possible D gene TRBD1, 5 bases. Trimming cost V 4 bases and J 6 bases, with 14 bases left between them. The CDR3 has 15 amino acids. Germline loops: CDR1 SGHRS, CDR2 YFSETQ. The DNA for the CDR3 is TGCGCCAGCAGCCAATCGGGAGGGGTTAATTCACCCCTCCACTTT. Its protein is CASSQSGGVNSPLHF. Complete variable domain (other parts from reference TRBV5-1 and TRBJ1-6): KAGVTQTPRYLIKTRGQQVTLSCSPISGHRSVSWYQQTPGQGLQFLFEYFSETQRNKGNFPGRFSGRQFSNSRSEMNVSTLELGDSALYLCASSQSGGVNSPLHFGNGTRLTVT.